This TCR beta chain was captured by sequencing in a study of T cells in Graves' hyperthyroidism and ophthalmopathy. The CDR3 contains 15 residues. Trimming removed 0 bases from V and 4 bases from J, with 9 bases in between. CDR1 is MNHEY, CDR2 SVGAGI, per germline. Amplification of TCR beta CDR3 regions was performed using RNA transcripts as template. The study used the HTBI primer set for a first-round RT-PCR of the TCR CDR3. TCRdb called the multiplex PCR reads again in MiXCR, with one record for every CDR3 protein. The repertoire holds some 510,000 distinct CDR3 sequences, with under 25% as singletons. This clonotype was seen at least ten times.

This chain connects TRBV6-5 to TRBJ2-2; the D is unclear. The receptor was derived from a man younger than 35 with Graves' hyperthyroidism. Specimen: blood. In DNA, the CDR3 is TGTGCCAGCAGTTACTCCCTGGGGATCACCGGGGAGCTGTTTTTT. It specifies CASSYSLGITGELFF.